The 24 T cell receptor beta chains below come from one sample, sequenced in a study of graft-versus-host responses after intestinal transplantation. The protocol was immunoSEQ multiplex PCR, while the TCRdb copy is restricted to in-frame clones and leaves out a portion. The top ten hold around 1.1% of the sample, which has approximately 82,000 clones, over 80% seen once. No antigen is known for these receptors. The sample was unstimulated CD8+ T cells sorted from spleen or lymph node cells, taken before transplant. Receptors were obtained from a human donor who was the organ donor for an intestinal transplant.

CDR3 in amino acids: CASGARTAPSSYNEQFF. DNA for the CDR3: TGTGCCAGCGGCGCGCGGACAGCCCCCAGCTCCTACAATGAGCAGTTCTTC. V gene TRBV9 combines with J gene TRBJ2-1; D possibly corresponds to TRBD1 (6 bases). Germline V gene lookup returns CDR1 SGDLS and CDR2 YYNGEE. The CDR3 contains 17 residues. V lost 7 bases to trimming and J lost 0 bases, with 20 bases between them.

V and J are TRBV6-4 and TRBJ2-3, with 12 positions matching TRBD2. Germline CDR1 MRHNA, CDR2 SNTAGT. V was clipped by 4 bases and J by 2 bases; unmatched bases: 7. The CDR3 extends over 17 amino acids. The CDR3 coding sequence is TGTGCCAGCAGTGGTACTAGCGGGAGGAGGAACACAGATACGCAGTATTTT. Amino acid sequence: CASSGTSGRRNTDTQYF.

This clone was recorded once. This chain connects TRBV7-3 to TRBJ2-7; TRBD1 agrees at 8 bases. This CDR3 is 16 amino acids long. The V gene end was trimmed by 0 bases and the J gene end by 6 bases; junction bases not matched to a gene: 10. Germline CDR1 SGHTA, CDR2 FQGTGA. The CDR3 loop reads CASSLTPGQGAFEQYF. In DNA, the CDR3 is TGTGCCAGCAGCTTAACACCTGGACAGGGAGCTTTCGAGCAGTACTTC.

V and J are TRBV5-4 and TRBJ2-3; D call uncertain. This CDR3 is 14 amino acids long. CDR1 is SGHNT, CDR2 YYREEE, per germline (reference sequence). Trimming shortened V by 1 base and J by 1 base, and 7 bases separated the two germline ends. The CDR3 sequence is CASSLLTGTDTQYF. The CDR3 DNA is TGTGCCAGCAGCTTGCTAACTGGCACAGATACGCAGTATTTT.

This chain uses TRBV12-5 with TRBJ1-1; D ambiguous. With 1 base removed from V and 8 bases from J, the gap between germline ends came to 8 bases. The CDR3 is made up of 12 amino acids. CDR1 and CDR2 (germline): LGHNT, FRNRAP. CDR3 amino acids: CASGLAEGEAFF. CDR3 nucleotides: TGTGCTAGTGGTTTGGCCGAGGGCGAAGCTTTCTTT.

The chain uses TRBV19 and TRBJ1-1; D is possibly TRBD1 (5 bases). V was pared by 3 bases and J by 6 bases, with 11 bases between. The CDR3 is made up of 13 amino acids. The germline gives CDR1 LNHDA, CDR2 SQIVND (reference sequence). This chain's CDR3 is CASSIYRGAEAFF. The CDR3 DNA reads TGTGCCAGTAGTATCTATCGGGGGGCTGAAGCTTTCTTT.

The gene calls are TRBV27 and TRBJ2-3; D unclear. The CDR3 spans 16 residues. Deletions cut 4 bases from V and 2 bases from J, with 16 bases between. From germline, CDR1 is MNHEY and CDR2 SMNVEV (reference sequence). This chain's CDR3 is CASSYGQAKLTDTQYF. The CDR3 nucleotides are TGTGCCAGCAGTTATGGGCAGGCGAAACTCACAGATACGCAGTATTTT.

The V gene is TRBV25-1, the J gene TRBJ1-5, with D unresolved. CDR3 length: 14 amino acids. The V end was cut by 1 base, the J end by 4 bases, with 8 bases between. The germline CDR1 and CDR2 sequences are MGHDK and SYGVNS. The chain's CDR3 is CASSESSVNQPQHF. CDR3 in DNA: TGTGCCAGCAGTGAATCTTCAGTTAATCAGCCCCAGCATTTT. The variable domain in full, with the rest retrieved from reference TRBV25-1 and TRBJ1-5, is EADIYQTPRYLVIGTGKKITLECSQTMGHDKMYWYQQDPGMELHLIHYSYGVNSTEKGDLSSESTVSRIRTEHFPLTLESARPSHTSQYLCASSESSVNQPQHFGDGTRLSIL.

The rearrangement links TRBV6-5 to TRBJ2-5; weak D call: TRBD2 (6 bases). V lost 8 bases and J lost 5, with 15 bases in between. CDR1 is MNHEY and CDR2 is SVGAGI in the germline V gene. The CDR3 runs to 13 residues. The CDR3 loop reads CASGWGGGETQYF. CDR3 DNA: TGTGCCAGCGGGTGGGGAGGTGGGGAGACCCAGTACTTC.

In regard to this clone: The junction differs from germline at one of its ends, possibly a read error. The identical CDR3 is also encoded by other nucleotide sequences in the sample. The chain carries TRBV20-1 and TRBJ2-7, with no clear D. This CDR3 spans 11 amino acids. Germline V gene sequence: CDR1 DFQATT, CDR2 SNEGSKA (reference sequence). CDR3 in amino acids: CSARDNGEQYF. The DNA for the CDR3 is TGCAGTGCCAGAGACAACGGGGAGCAGTACTTC.

The chain carries TRBV4-3 and TRBJ2-3, with 7 bases matching TRBD2. J gave up 2 bases and V 0 bases, and 8 bases lay outside the gene matches. Germline values: CDR1 LGHNA, CDR2 YSLEER. The CDR3 is 17 residues long. The CDR3 nucleotides read TGCGCCAGCAGCCAAGAGATGGGGGACTACATCACAGATACGCAGTATTTT. Translated: CASSQEMGDYITDTQYF.

In regard to this clone: Other DNA sequences of this sample code for an identical CDR3. The chain couples TRBV28 to TRBJ2-1, with D possibly being TRBD1 (6 bases). The ends were cut back, 2 bases at V and 7 bases at J, with 6 bases in the middle. The length of the CDR3 is 12 residues. Germline V gives CDR1 MDHEN, CDR2 SYDVKM. The DNA for the CDR3 is TGTGCCAGCAGTTTAAGGGGGAATGAGCAGTTCTTC. Its translation is CASSLRGNEQFF.

This chain connects TRBV7-9 to TRBJ1-5, with D maybe TRBD1 (6 bases). The CDR3 runs 14 residues. The V end was cut by 5 bases, the J end by 2 bases, with 10 bases between. Germline loops: CDR1 SEHNR, CDR2 FQNEAQ (reference sequence). The CDR3 here is CASSPGHGNQPQHF. CDR3 DNA: TGTGCCAGCAGCCCGGGACACGGCAATCAGCCCCAGCATTTT. The variable domain in full, completed from reference TRBV7-9 and TRBJ1-5, reads DTGVSQNPRHKITKRGQNVTFRCDPISEHNRLYWYRQTLGQGPEFLTYFQNEAQLEKSRLLSDRFSAERPKGSFSTLEIQRTEQGDSAMYLCASSPGHGNQPQHFGDGTRLSIL.

The V gene is TRBV7-2, the J gene TRBJ2-1; 7 positions match TRBD2. V was pared by 2 bases and J by 9 bases, with 10 bases of the junction left unmatched. The CDR3 is made up of 15 amino acids. From germline, CDR1 is SGHTA and CDR2 FQGNSA. CDR3 coding DNA: TGTGCCAGCAGCTTATTCGGCGGGAGAAGCTTTGAGCAGTTCTTC. Translated, it gives CASSLFGGRSFEQFF.

Regarding this clone: Mismatch with germline at one junction end may stem from a read error. This chain uses TRBV19 with TRBJ2-2, with D maybe TRBD1 (7 bases). Germline V CDR1 and CDR2: LNHDA, SQIVND (reference sequence). This CDR3 is 17 amino acids long. CDR3 residues: CASSSSAEGADTGELFF. In nucleotides, the CDR3 is TGTGCTAGTAGTAGTTCAGCGGAGGGGGCCGACACCGGGGAGCTGTTTTTT.

This chain links TRBV20-1 with TRBJ1-1, with D possibly matching TRBD1 (5 bases). This CDR3 has 11 amino acids. V lost 3 bases and J 11 bases, leaving 13 bases between the germline ends. Germline V gene sequence: CDR1 DFQATT, CDR2 SNEGSKA (reference sequence). The CDR3 DNA is TGCAGTGCTAGGGCGGGGGTCGAGGCTTTCTTT. It encodes CSARAGVEAFF.

The chain uses TRBV6-5 and TRBJ2-1; 7 positions agree with TRBD1. The germline V gene encodes CDR1 MNHEY and CDR2 SVGAGI. J lost 5 bases, V lost 0 bases, and 7 bases had no gene match. The CDR3 totals 16 residues. The chain's CDR3 is CASSYSVTGRNNEQFF. The CDR3 nucleotides read TGTGCCAGCAGTTACTCTGTGACAGGGCGCAACAATGAGCAGTTCTTC.

The chain couples TRBV9 to TRBJ1-2; no definite D call. The CDR3 sequence is 14 residues long. V dropped 3 bases and J dropped 3 bases, with 12 bases sitting between them. Germline V gene data show CDR1 as SGDLS and CDR2 as YYNGEE. DNA for the CDR3: TGTGCCAGCAGCGATGGCCCGGGGTACTATGGCTACACCTTC. It is translated as CASSDGPGYYGYTF.

The DNA of the CDR3 is TGTGCCAGCAGCTTATTTTGGGGCAGGGGGGAATCCGAGCAGTTCTTC. Its translation is CASSLFWGRGESEQFF. The rearrangement links TRBV7-9 to TRBJ2-1; a weak D match, TRBD1 (7 bases). Per germline, CDR1 SEHNR and CDR2 FQNEAQ (reference sequence). V dropped 2 bases and J dropped 10 bases, with 21 bases sitting between them. This CDR3 has 16 residues. Full variable domain (missing parts from reference TRBV7-9 and TRBJ2-1): DTGVSQNPRHKITKRGQNVTFRCDPISEHNRLYWYRQTLGQGPEFLTYFQNEAQLEKSRLLSDRFSAERPKGSFSTLEIQRTEQGDSAMYLCASSLFWGRGESEQFFGPGTRLTVL.

The chain joins TRBV27 to TRBJ2-3; TRBD2 matches 10 bases. Trimming took 4 bases from V and 0 from J; bases not matched to a gene: 10. CDR3 length equals 18 residues. The germline CDR1 and CDR2 sequences are MNHEY and SMNVEV (reference sequence). This CDR3 is CASSSRLWTSGSTDTQYF. The CDR3 DNA sequence: TGTGCCAGCAGTTCAAGATTATGGACTAGCGGCAGCACAGATACGCAGTATTTT.

The rearrangement uses TRBV30 and TRBJ1-2; 12 bases are shared with TRBD1. Germline V gene sequence: CDR1 GTSNPN, CDR2 SVGIG (reference sequence). Trimming removed 2 bases from V and 6 bases from J; junction bases left unmatched: 4. The CDR3 sequence is 14 residues long. In DNA form, the CDR3 reads TGTGCCTGGAGTCCCGGGACAGGGGGCGATGGCTACACCTTC. Translating it yields CAWSPGTGGDGYTF.

This rearrangement joins TRBV5-8 to TRBJ2-7; 8 bases map to TRBD1. Germline V lookup: CDR1 SGHTS, CDR2 YDEGEE. The CDR3 length is 13 residues. The J segment lost 3 bases and the V segment lost 10 bases, leaving 9 bases of the junction unmatched. The CDR3 protein is CAGEDRASYEQYF. The CDR3 DNA reads TGTGCCGGAGAGGACAGGGCGAGCTACGAGCAGTACTTC.

This clone was detected once. This chain uses TRBV4-3 with TRBJ1-2, with TRBD1 identical over 12 bases. Trimming cost V 3 bases and J 4 bases; bases outside gene matches: 9. The CDR3 has 17 amino acids. Germline V gives CDR1 LGHNA, CDR2 YSLEER. As DNA, the CDR3 is TGCGCCAGCAGCCACTACACCGGGACAGGGGGCACCTATGGCTACACCTTC. Translation gives CASSHYTGTGGTYGYTF.

The table lists this clone with a count of one. This chain connects TRBV7-8 to TRBJ1-2, with 9 positions matching TRBD1. Germline V gene lookup returns CDR1 SGHVS and CDR2 FQNEAQ. J lost 4 bases, V lost 2 bases, and 5 bases had no gene match. The CDR3 totals 15 residues. In DNA form, the CDR3 reads TGTGCCAGCAGCTTAACAGGGGGCAGGACCTATGGCTACACCTTC. Its protein product is CASSLTGGRTYGYTF.